The T cell receptor (beta chain) described here comes from a study of tumor and adjacent non-tumor tissue in lung cancer. A modified ARM-PCR protocol with three rounds of nested PCR amplified TCRbeta. TCRdb reprocessed the multiplex PCR reads with MiXCR, giving one entry per CDR3 protein. The sample consists of about 200,000 distinct CDR3 sequences, about 71% of them appearing once. Trimming stripped 0 bases from V and 4 bases from J, with 10 bases between. The germline V gene encodes CDR1 LGHNA and CDR2 YSLEER. CDR3 length: 16 residues. RNA was extracted from bulk tissue without any cell sorting. Sequenced sample: lung tumor tissue. This clonotype was sampled from a man between 60 and 75 years old with non-small cell lung cancer. V is TRBV4-3 and J is TRBJ1-6; D is possibly TRBD1 (5 bases). CDR3 in DNA: TGCGCCAGCAGCCAAGATGGTTGGGGGTATAATTCACCCCTCCACTTT. It yields the protein CASSQDGWGYNSPLHF.